This T cell receptor (beta chain) was captured in a study of beta chain features in type 1 diabetes. General study points: All four CD4+ subsets of Type 1 diabetes patients contained TCRB CDR3s that were moderately but significantly shorter.

Sequencing targeted expressed TCRB transcripts, as all isolated RNA had been reverse transcribed. The data were produced by immunoSEQ multiplex PCR, yet TCRdb's version contains in-frame clones alone and is incomplete. The sample holds 550,000 to 850,000 clones, about an eighth seen once. This clone was observed a handful of times. What it binds is unknown. Sequencing was performed on naive CD4+ T cells from blood. The source is a man in his late teens or twenties with type 1 diabetes.

The CDR3 DNA is TGCGCCAGCAGCCCCCCCGGGACTCACCACTACGAGCAGTACTTC. Residues: CASSPPGTHHYEQYF. The V and J genes are TRBV5-1 and TRBJ2-7; possible D gene TRBD2, 6 bases. The CDR3 is 15 residues long. V was pared by 4 bases and J by 3 bases, with 17 bases between. CDR1 and CDR2 from the germline V gene are SGHRS and YFSETQ.